The table lists the clone carrying this T cell receptor beta chain with a few counts. Germline V CDR1 and CDR2: SGHNT, YYREEE (reference sequence). There are 15 residues in the CDR3. J gave up 8 bases and V 0 bases, and 9 bases lay outside the gene matches. This entry belongs to a study of cytotoxic CD8 clonotypes in ibrutinib-treated CLL. Profiling relied on immunoSEQ multiplex PCR, and the TCRdb table lists in-frame clones only, not all of them. The sample has 130,000 or so clones; 80% to 90% are singletons. The chain is built from TRBV5-4 and TRBJ1-2; 8 nucleotides match TRBD1. This clonotype was obtained from a human donor with chronic lymphocytic leukemia. The material was PBMCs, obtained after 24 months of ibrutinib treatment. The CDR3 DNA is TGTGCCAGCAGCTTGGCCAGCAGACAGGGGATGGGCTACACCTTC. As protein: CASSLASRQGMGYTF.